The 12 T cell receptor beta chains presented below share a single source sample, sequenced in a study of tumor-infiltrating lymphocytes in localized non-small cell lung cancer. Profiled with immunoSEQ multiplex PCR; TCRdb holds only in-frame clones, not every one. Of about 15,000 clones listed, about 75% are singletons. Input material: lung tumor tissue. These TCRs come from a human donor with non-small cell lung cancer.

This clone was observed a few times. The chain uses TRBV18 and TRBJ2-5; D possibly corresponds to TRBD2 (5 bases). The CDR3 is 15 residues long. In germline, CDR1 is KGHSH, CDR2 LQKENI. Between the trimmed V and J ends, which lost 4 bases and 7 bases, there was a span of 19 bases. CDR3 coding DNA: TGTGCCAGCTCACTTCAAGGTCCGGCAGAGGGGACCCAGTACTTC. It specifies CASSLQGPAEGTQYF.

This clone was seen only a few times. Here the CDR3 DNA reads TGTGCCAGCAGCTTAAGCGGGAGACAGAACGAGCAGTACTTC. Encoded protein: CASSLSGRQNEQYF. V usage is TRBV7-3 and J usage is TRBJ2-7; 7 bases agree with TRBD2. The germline CDR1 and CDR2 sequences are SGHTA and FQGTGA. The CDR3 has 14 residues. Losses at the gene ends were 1 base for V and 5 bases for J; bases not matched to a gene: 5.

The V call is TRBV30, the J call TRBJ2-7; D gene ambiguous. Trimming shortened V by 2 bases and J by 5 bases, and 13 bases separated the two germline ends. The CDR3 length is 13 residues. Germline CDR1 GTSNPN, CDR2 SVGIG (reference sequence). The DNA of the CDR3 is TGTGCCTGGAGTTGGCCGCACTCGAACGAGCAGTACTTC. Translating gives CAWSWPHSNEQYF.

This clone is deemed medium-sized (0.01 to 0.1%). The chain links TRBV5-1 to TRBJ1-2; TRBD1 matches 8 bases. CDR3 size: 14 residues. V trimming: 5 bases; J trimming: 0 bases; junction bases outside the gene matches: 3. The germline V gene encodes CDR1 SGHRS and CDR2 YFSETQ. The CDR3 DNA is TGCGCCAGCAGAGGGACAGGAGCTAACTATGGCTACACCTTC. Its translation: CASRGTGANYGYTF.

V and J are TRBV28 and TRBJ2-5, with TRBD2 as a possible D gene (6 bases). Trimming shortened V by 5 bases and J by 3 bases, and 13 bases separated the two germline ends. In germline, CDR1 is MDHEN, CDR2 SYDVKM. The CDR3 has 14 amino acids. The chain's CDR3 is CASSRRGREETQYF. Here the CDR3 DNA reads TGTGCCAGCAGTCGGCGGGGCCGGGAAGAGACCCAGTACTTC.

The chain links TRBV27 to TRBJ1-2; 7 nucleotides line up with TRBD1. Per germline, CDR1 MNHEY and CDR2 SMNVEV (reference sequence). V was clipped by 0 bases and J by 5 bases; unmatched bases: 12. The length of the CDR3 is 17 residues. CDR3 region: CASSLSIIEGQRYGYTF. In DNA, the CDR3 is TGTGCCAGCAGTTTATCGATAATAGAGGGACAGAGATATGGCTACACCTTC.

CDR3 protein: CASSHNSGLQTDTQYF. The CDR3 coding sequence is TGTGCCAGCAGCCATAATAGCGGGCTCCAAACAGATACGCAGTATTTT. The chain carries TRBV11-2 and TRBJ2-3; 7 bases align to TRBD2. The CDR3 has 16 amino acids. Per the germline V gene, CDR1 is SGHAT and CDR2 is FQNNGV. The trim removed 5 bases at V and 3 bases at J, leaving 11 bases unmatched.

This rearrangement joins TRBV27 to TRBJ2-7, with 10 positions matching TRBD1. V trimming: 3 bases; J trimming: 7 bases; junction bases outside the gene matches: 6. The CDR3 runs 14 residues. The germline CDR1 and CDR2 sequences are MNHEY and SMNVEV (reference sequence). CDR3 in amino acids: CASSFDRGRREQYF. The DNA of the CDR3 is TGTGCCAGCAGTTTTGACAGGGGGCGCAGGGAGCAGTACTTC.

V and J are TRBV19 and TRBJ1-1; 7 bases match TRBD1. Germline lookup yields CDR1 LNHDA and CDR2 SQIVND (reference sequence). The V segment lost 7 bases and the J segment 0 bases; nucleotides outside the gene matches: 11. This CDR3 contains 16 residues. CDR3 coding DNA: TGTGCCAGTACCTTCAAGGCAGGGGGTCTGAACACTGAAGCTTTCTTT. Protein: CASTFKAGGLNTEAFF.

This clone ranks as medium-sized (0.01 to 0.1%). Other DNA sequences within the sample encode an identical CDR3. The gene calls are TRBV7-9 and TRBJ1-5; D remains ambiguous. Trimming removed 2 bases at V and 7 bases at J, with 6 bases between. The CDR3 extends over 12 amino acids. The germline gives CDR1 SEHNR, CDR2 FQNEAQ (reference sequence). CDR3 protein: CASSLIDQPQHF. In nucleotides, the CDR3 is TGTGCCAGCAGCTTAATTGACCAGCCCCAGCATTTT.

Of note for this clone: A read error may account for a junction end that differs from germline. The J gene is TRBJ2-3, the V gene TRBV6-6, with D maybe TRBD2 (5 bases). The germline gives CDR1 MNHNY, CDR2 SVGAGI (reference sequence). The CDR3 consists of 16 residues. The CDR3 DNA sequence: TGTGCCAGCAGTGACTCTGGACTGACTGGTACAGATACGCAGTATTTT. The encoded protein is CASSDSGLTGTDTQYF.

This clone is categorized as medium-sized. The chain carries TRBV6-6 and TRBJ2-5; possible D gene TRBD2, 5 bases. The V end lost 5 bases, the J end lost 1 base, and 14 bases lay between the germline ends. The CDR3 consists of 15 residues. Per germline, CDR1 MNHNY and CDR2 SVGAGI (reference sequence). The CDR3 bases are TGTGCCAGCAGTCCCCGGGTGGCGGGCCAAGAGACCCAGTACTTC. Translation gives CASSPRVAGQETQYF.